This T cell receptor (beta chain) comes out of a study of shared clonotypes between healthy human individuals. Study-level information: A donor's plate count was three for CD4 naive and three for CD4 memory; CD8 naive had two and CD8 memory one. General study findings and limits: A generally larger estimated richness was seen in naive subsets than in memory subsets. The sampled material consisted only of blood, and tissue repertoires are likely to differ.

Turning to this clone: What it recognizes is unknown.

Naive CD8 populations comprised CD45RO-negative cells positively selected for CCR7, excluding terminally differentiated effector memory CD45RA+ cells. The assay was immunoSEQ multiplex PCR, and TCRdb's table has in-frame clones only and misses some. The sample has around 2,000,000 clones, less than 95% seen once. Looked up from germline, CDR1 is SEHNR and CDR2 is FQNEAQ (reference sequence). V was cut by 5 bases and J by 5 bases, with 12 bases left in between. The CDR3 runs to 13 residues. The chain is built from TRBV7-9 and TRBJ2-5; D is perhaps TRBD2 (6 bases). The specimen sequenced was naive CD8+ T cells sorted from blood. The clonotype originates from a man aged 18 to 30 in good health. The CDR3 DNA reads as TGTGCCAGCAGCGGGGAGGTGCGGGAGACCCAGTACTTC. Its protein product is CASSGEVRETQYF.